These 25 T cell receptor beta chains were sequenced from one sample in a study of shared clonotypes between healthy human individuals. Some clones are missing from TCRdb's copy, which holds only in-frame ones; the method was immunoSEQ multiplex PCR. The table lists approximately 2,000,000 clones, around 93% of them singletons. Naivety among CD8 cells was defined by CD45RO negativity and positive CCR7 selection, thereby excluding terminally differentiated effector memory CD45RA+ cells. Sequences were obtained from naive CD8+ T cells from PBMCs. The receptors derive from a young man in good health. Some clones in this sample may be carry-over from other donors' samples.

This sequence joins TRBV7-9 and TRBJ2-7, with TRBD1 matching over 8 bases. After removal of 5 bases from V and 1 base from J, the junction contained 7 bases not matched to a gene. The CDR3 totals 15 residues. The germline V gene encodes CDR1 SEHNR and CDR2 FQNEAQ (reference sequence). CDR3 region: CASSPLGTGSYEQYF. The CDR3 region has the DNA TGTGCCAGCAGCCCACTCGGGACAGGATCCTACGAGCAGTACTTC. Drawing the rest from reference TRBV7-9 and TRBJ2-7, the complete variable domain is DTGVSQNPRHKITKRGQNVTFRCDPISEHNRLYWYRQTLGQGPEFLTYFQNEAQLEKSRLLSDRFSAERPKGSFSTLEIQRTEQGDSAMYLCASSPLGTGSYEQYFGPGTRLTVT.

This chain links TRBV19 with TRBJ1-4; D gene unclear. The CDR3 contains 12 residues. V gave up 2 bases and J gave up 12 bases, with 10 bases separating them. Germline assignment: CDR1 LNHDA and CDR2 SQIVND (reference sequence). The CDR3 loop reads CASSIRGGELFF. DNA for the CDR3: TGTGCCAGTAGTATAAGAGGCGGGGAACTGTTTTTT.

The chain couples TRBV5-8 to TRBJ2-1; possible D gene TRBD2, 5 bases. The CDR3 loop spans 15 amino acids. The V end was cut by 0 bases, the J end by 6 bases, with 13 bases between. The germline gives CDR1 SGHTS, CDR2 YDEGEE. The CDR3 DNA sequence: TGTGCCAGCAGCTTGGAGCTTACGGGGAGCAATGAGCAGTTCTTC. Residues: CASSLELTGSNEQFF.

Written as DNA, the CDR3 is TGCGCCAACAACTTTATCCCCGGGACCGCTAAAAACAACTCTGGAAACACCATATATTTT. Translating it yields CANNFIPGTAKNNSGNTIYF. The genes are TRBV23-1 and TRBJ1-3; a possible D gene is TRBD1 (5 bases). TRBV23-1 is an open reading frame, and its role is uncertain. This CDR3 has 20 residues. V was shortened by 10 bases and J by 0 bases, with 31 bases between the two germline ends.

As DNA, the CDR3 is TGCAGCGTTGAAGGAGTAGCCGGGGAGCTGTTTTTT. Protein sequence: CSVEGVAGELFF. The chain has TRBV29-1 and TRBJ2-2; D ambiguous. With 1 base removed from V and 6 bases from J, the gap between germline ends came to 6 bases. The CDR3 consists of 12 residues. CDR1 is SQVTM and CDR2 is ANQGSEA in the germline V gene.

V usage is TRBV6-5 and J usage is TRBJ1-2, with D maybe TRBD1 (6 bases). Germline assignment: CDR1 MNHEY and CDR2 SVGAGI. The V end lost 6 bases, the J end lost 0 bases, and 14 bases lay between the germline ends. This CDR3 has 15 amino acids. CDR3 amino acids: CASRHHREANYGYTF. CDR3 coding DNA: TGTGCCAGCAGGCACCACAGGGAGGCTAACTATGGCTACACCTTC.

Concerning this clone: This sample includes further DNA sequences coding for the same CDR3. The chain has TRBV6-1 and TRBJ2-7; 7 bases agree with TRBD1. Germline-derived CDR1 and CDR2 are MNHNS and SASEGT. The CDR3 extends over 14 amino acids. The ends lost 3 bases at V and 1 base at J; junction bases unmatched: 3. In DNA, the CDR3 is TGTGCCAGCAGTGAGGGACAGATATCCTACGAGCAGTACTTC. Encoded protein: CASSEGQISYEQYF.

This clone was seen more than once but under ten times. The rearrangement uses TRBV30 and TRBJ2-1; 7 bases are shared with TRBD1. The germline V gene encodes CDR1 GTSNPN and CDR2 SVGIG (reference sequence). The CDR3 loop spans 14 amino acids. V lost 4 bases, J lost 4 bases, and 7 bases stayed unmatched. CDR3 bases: TGTGCCTGGACCCCCGGGACAGCGTACAATGAGCAGTTCTTC. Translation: CAWTPGTAYNEQFF.

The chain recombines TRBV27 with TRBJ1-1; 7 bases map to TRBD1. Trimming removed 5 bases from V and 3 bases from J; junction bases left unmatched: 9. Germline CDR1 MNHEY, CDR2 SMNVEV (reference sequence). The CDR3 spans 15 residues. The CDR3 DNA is TGTGCCAGCAGTCCCAGGGGGGTGTGGGACACTGAAGCTTTCTTT. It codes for CASSPRGVWDTEAFF.

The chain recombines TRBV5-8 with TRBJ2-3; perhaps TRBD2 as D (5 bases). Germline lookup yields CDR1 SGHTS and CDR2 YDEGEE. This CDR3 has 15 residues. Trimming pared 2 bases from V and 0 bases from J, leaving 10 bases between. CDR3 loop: CASSFGTRSTDTQYF. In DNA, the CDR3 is TGTGCCAGCAGCTTCGGCACTAGGAGCACAGATACGCAGTATTTT. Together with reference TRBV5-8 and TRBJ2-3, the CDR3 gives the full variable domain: EAGVTQSPTHLIKTRGQQATLRCSPISGHTSVYWYQQALGLGLQFLLWYDEGEERNRGNFPPRFSGRQFPNYSSELNVNALELEDSALYLCASSFGTRSTDTQYFGPGTRLTVL.

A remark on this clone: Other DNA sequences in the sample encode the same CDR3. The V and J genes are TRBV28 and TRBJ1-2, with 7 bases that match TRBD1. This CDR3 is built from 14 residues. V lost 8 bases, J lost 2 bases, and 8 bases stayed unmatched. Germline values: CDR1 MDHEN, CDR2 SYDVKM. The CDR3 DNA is TGTGCCAGCTCCCTTCGGGGACAGAACTATGGCTACACCTTC. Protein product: CASSLRGQNYGYTF.

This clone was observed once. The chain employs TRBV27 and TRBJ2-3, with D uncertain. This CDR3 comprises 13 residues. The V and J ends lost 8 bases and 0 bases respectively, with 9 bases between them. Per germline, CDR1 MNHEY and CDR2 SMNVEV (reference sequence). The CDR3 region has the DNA TGTGCCAGCGTCGGATCTAGCACAGATACGCAGTATTTT. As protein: CASVGSSTDTQYF.

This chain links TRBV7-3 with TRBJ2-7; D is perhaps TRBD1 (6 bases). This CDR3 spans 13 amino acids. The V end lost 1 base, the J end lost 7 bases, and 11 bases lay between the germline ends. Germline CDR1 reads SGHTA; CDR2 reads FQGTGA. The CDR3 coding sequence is TGTGCCAGCAGCTTAAATGCCAGGGGTGAGCAGTACTTC. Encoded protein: CASSLNARGEQYF.

Written as DNA, the CDR3 is TGTGCCAGCAGTTACTCGGCGGGGGCAGATACGCAGTATTTT. Its protein product is CASSYSAGADTQYF. V is TRBV6-6 and J is TRBJ2-3; 7 nucleotides match TRBD2. The CDR3 is 14 residues long. Germline-derived CDR1 and CDR2 are MNHNY and SVGAGI (reference sequence). V dropped 0 bases and J dropped 4; count of bases not matched to a gene: 1.

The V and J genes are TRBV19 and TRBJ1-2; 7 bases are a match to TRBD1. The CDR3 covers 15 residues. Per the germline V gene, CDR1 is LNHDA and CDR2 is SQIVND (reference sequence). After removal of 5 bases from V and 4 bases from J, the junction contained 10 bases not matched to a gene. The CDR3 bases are TGTGCCAGTAGTCCGAGGACAGGCCTGCCCTATGGCTACACCTTC. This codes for CASSPRTGLPYGYTF.

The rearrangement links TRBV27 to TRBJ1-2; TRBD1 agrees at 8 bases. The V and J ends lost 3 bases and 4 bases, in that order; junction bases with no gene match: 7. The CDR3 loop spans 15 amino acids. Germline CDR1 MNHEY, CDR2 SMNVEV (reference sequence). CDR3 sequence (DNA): TGTGCCAGCAGTTTTAGCACAGGGGGTTTCTATGGCTACACCTTC. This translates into CASSFSTGGFYGYTF.

DNA of the CDR3: TGTGCCAGCAGTTTAGAGAAGGTTCGCGGCAGGGGGCTGGGACCTTTTTCGCCTGAAGCTTTCTTT. Translating it yields CASSLEKVRGRGLGPFSPEAFF. This chain joins TRBV28 and TRBJ1-1, with TRBD1 identical over 8 bases. V gave up 2 bases and J gave up 6 bases; unmatched junction bases: 29. Germline values: CDR1 MDHEN, CDR2 SYDVKM. This CDR3 spans 22 amino acids.

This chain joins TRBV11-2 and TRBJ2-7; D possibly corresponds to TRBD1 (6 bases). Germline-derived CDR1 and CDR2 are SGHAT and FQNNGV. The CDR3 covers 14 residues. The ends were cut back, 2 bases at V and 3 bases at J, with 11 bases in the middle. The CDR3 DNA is TGTGCCAGCAGCTTAACAGGGTATGGCTACGAGCAGTACTTC. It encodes CASSLTGYGYEQYF.

In DNA form, the CDR3 reads TGTGCCAGTACCCGCAGGGGGGAGCTGTTTTTT. Its translation is CASTRRGELFF. The rearrangement links TRBV19 to TRBJ2-2, with no clear D. This CDR3 region has 11 residues. V was shortened by 7 bases and J by 8 bases, with 8 bases between the two germline ends. The germline V gene has CDR1 LNHDA and CDR2 SQIVND (reference sequence).

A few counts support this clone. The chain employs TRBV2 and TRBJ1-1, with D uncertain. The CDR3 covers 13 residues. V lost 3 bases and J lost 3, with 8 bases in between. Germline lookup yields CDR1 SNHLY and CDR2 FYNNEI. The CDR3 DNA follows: TGTGCCAGCAGTGAGGGGAGGGACACTGAAGCTTTCTTT. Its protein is CASSEGRDTEAFF. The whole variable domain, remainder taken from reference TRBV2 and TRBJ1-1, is EPEVTQTPSHQVTQMGQEVILRCVPISNHLYFYWYRQILGQKVEFLVSFYNNEISEKSEIFDDQFSVERPDGSNFTLKIRSTKLEDSAMYFCASSEGRDTEAFFGQGTRLTVV.

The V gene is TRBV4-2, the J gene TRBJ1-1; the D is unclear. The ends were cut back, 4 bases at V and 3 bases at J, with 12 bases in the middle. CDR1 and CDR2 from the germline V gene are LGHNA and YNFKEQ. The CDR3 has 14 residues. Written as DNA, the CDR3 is TGTGCCAGCAGCCCGATTCTCGGGGACACTGAAGCTTTCTTT. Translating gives CASSPILGDTEAFF.

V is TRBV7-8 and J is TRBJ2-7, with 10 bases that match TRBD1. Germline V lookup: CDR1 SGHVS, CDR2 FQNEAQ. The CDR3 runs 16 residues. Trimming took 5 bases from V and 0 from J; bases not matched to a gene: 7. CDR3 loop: CASSGSDRGFSYEQYF. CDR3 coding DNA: TGTGCCAGCAGCGGATCGGACAGGGGGTTCTCCTACGAGCAGTACTTC.

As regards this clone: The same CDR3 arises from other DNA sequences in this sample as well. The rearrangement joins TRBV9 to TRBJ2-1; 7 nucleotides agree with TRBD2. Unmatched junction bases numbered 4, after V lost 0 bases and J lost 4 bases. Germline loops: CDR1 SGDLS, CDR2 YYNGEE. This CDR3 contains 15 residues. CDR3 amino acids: CASSVGLAEYNEQFF. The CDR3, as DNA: TGTGCCAGCAGCGTAGGCCTAGCGGAGTACAATGAGCAGTTCTTC.

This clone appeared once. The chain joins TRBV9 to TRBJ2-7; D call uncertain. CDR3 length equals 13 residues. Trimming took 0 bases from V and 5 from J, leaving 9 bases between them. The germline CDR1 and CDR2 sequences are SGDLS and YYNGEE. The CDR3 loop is CASSVGQSHEQYF. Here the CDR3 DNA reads TGTGCCAGCAGCGTAGGCCAGTCCCACGAGCAGTACTTC.

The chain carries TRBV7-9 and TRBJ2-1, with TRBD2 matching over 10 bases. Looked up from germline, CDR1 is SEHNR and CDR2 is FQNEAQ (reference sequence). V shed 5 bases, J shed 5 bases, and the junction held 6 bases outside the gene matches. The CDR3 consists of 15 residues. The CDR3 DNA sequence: TGTGCCAGCAGCAAGGGACTAGCGTCAGACAATGAGCAGTTCTTC. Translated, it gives CASSKGLASDNEQFF.